Listed here are 29 T cell receptor beta chains from one sample, sequenced in a study of Graves' ophthalmopathy and Graves' hyperthyroidism. RNA transcripts were the template, and TCR beta CDR3 regions were amplified from them. First-round RT-PCR used HTBI primers; second-round multiplex PCR followed. TCRdb reprocessed the multiplex PCR reads via MiXCR and lists one record per CDR3 protein. Of more than 550,000 distinct CDR3 sequences listed, over 40% are singletons. Sequencing used peripheral blood. All receptors derive from an adult man with Graves' ophthalmopathy.

The chain employs TRBV10-3 and TRBJ2-5; 7 bases fit TRBD2. The end of the DNA is better explained by TRBJ2-1, so the J call may be wrong. From germline, CDR1 is ENHRY and CDR2 SYGVKD. There are 15 residues in the CDR3. This CDR3 reads CAISGRLGTMSEQFF. The CDR3 nucleotides are TGTGCCATCAGTGGCCGCTTGGGGACTATGAGTGAGCAGTTCTTC.

This clonotype is a singleton in its sample. This clone may be a read error of a much larger clone one base away. The chain links TRBV5-1 to TRBJ1-5, with TRBD1 matching over 8 bases. Germline-derived CDR1 and CDR2 are SGHRS and YFSETQ. CDR3 size: 14 residues. The CDR3 sequence is CASSLTGGDQSQHF. Written as DNA, the CDR3 is TGCGCCAGCAGCTTGACAGGGGGTGATCAGTCCCAGCATTTT.

V gene TRBV25-1 combines with J gene TRBJ2-7; D might be TRBD2 (5 bases). Deletions cut 4 bases from V and 7 bases from J, with 14 bases between. CDR1 MGHDK and CDR2 SYGVNS come from the germline V gene. The CDR3 totals 13 residues. CDR3 sequence reads: CASSVMRVGEQYF. The CDR3 DNA reads as TGTGCCAGCAGTGTAATGAGGGTCGGGGAGCAGTACTTC.

The table lists this clonotype with many counts. The chain recombines TRBV7-7 with TRBJ2-2; D unresolved. Per the germline V gene, CDR1 is SSHAT and CDR2 is FNYEAQ (reference sequence). This CDR3 region has 14 residues. V gave up 3 bases and J gave up 6 bases, with 11 bases separating them. The CDR3 spells CASSFGPRAGELFF. In nucleotides, the CDR3 is TGTGCCAGCAGCTTTGGCCCACGGGCCGGGGAGCTGTTTTTT.

A single count supports this clonotype. This may stem from a read error, because a much larger clone lies one nucleotide away. The CDR3 does not close with the conserved phenylalanine or tryptophan, likely indicating a read error. V and J are TRBV25-1 and TRBJ1-5; unclear D gene. V was shortened by 6 bases and J by 1 base, with 10 bases between the two germline ends. In germline, CDR1 is MGHDK, CDR2 SYGVNS. CDR3 size: 14 residues. For the CDR3, the DNA is TGTGCCAGCAGCTTAGATTTAAGCAATCAGCCCCAGCATCTT. Translated, it gives CASSLDLSNQPQHL.

This clonotype came up many times. The chain combines TRBV10-3 with TRBJ1-3; D perhaps matches TRBD1 (5 bases). V lost 4 bases, J lost 4 bases, and 20 bases lay in between. This CDR3 spans 17 amino acids. Per the germline V gene, CDR1 is ENHRY and CDR2 is SYGVKD. The CDR3 region is CAISGSLFIGGGNTIYF. The CDR3 nucleotides are TGTGCCATCAGTGGGAGCCTATTTATCGGGGGAGGAAACACCATATATTTT.

This clonotype occurred once. Since a much larger clone is just one base distant, this may be a read error. The V and J genes are TRBV5-1 and TRBJ1-1; D might be TRBD1 (5 bases). The CDR3 covers 15 residues. The V end lost 0 bases, the J end lost 3 bases, and 12 bases lay between the germline ends. Germline CDR1 and CDR2: SGHRS and YFSETQ. CDR3 nucleotide sequence: TGCGCCAGCAGCTTGGGCGGGACCGACGACACTGAAGCTTTCTTT. Encoded protein: CASSLGGTDDTEAFF. Using reference TRBV5-1 and TRBJ1-1 for the parts outside the CDR3, the full variable domain is KAGVTQTPRYLIKTRGQQVTLSCSPISGHRSVSWYQQTPGQGLQFLFEYFSETQRNKGNFPGRFSGRQFSNSRSEMNVSTLELGDSALYLCASSLGGTDDTEAFFGQGTRLTVV.

This clonotype was recorded at least ten times. The chain couples TRBV6-5 to TRBJ1-1, with D hard to call. The germline V gene has CDR1 MNHEY and CDR2 SVGAGI. Trimming took off 3 bases at V and 1 base at J, with 9 bases between the two ends. The CDR3 totals 14 residues. The CDR3 sequence: CASSYESQNTEAFF. In DNA, the CDR3 is TGTGCCAGCAGTTATGAAAGCCAGAACACTGAAGCTTTCTTT.

CDR3 coding DNA: TGTGCCACCAGCAACAACAGGGGAGATCAGCCCCAGCATTTT. Its protein is CATSNNRGDQPQHF. The chain joins TRBV15 to TRBJ1-5, with TRBD1 matching over 7 bases. Germline lookup yields CDR1 LNHNV and CDR2 YYDKDF (reference sequence). The CDR3 consists of 14 residues. Trimming at V came to 4 bases and at J to 5 bases, leaving 5 bases not matched to a gene.

The genes are TRBV7-2 and TRBJ2-5; TRBD2 matches 13 bases. With 4 bases clipped from V and 5 bases from J, the junction kept 13 bases outside the gene matches. Germline lookup yields CDR1 SGHTA and CDR2 FQGNSA. CDR3 length: 18 amino acids. As DNA, the CDR3 is TGTGCCAGCAGCTCAGGACTAGCGGGAGCGGAGGGTCCGGAGACCCAGTACTTC. As protein: CASSSGLAGAEGPETQYF.

With respect to this clonotype: The germline gene is not matched at one end of the junction; a read error may be the cause. CDR3 nucleotides: TGTGCCAGTAGTGCGGAGGGCACTGAAGCTTTC. Amino acids: CASSAEGTEAF. The chain couples TRBV19 to TRBJ2-6, with a possible D match to TRBD2 (6 bases). CDR3 length equals 11 residues. Germline values: CDR1 LNHDA, CDR2 SQIVND (reference sequence). Complete variable domain (other parts from reference TRBV19 and TRBJ2-6): DGGITQSPKYLFRKEGQNVTLSCEQNLNHDAMYWYRQDPGQGLRLIYYSQIVNDFQKGDIAEGYSVSREKKESFPLTVTSAQKNPTAFYLCASSAEGTEAFGAGSRLTVL.

This clonotype appeared many times. The genes are TRBV9 and TRBJ1-1; maybe TRBD1 (5 bases). The V gene lost 6 bases and the J gene lost 0 bases, with 12 bases spanning the gap. The V gene's germline CDR1 is SGDLS and CDR2 YYNGEE. CDR3 length: 14 amino acids. The chain's CDR3 is CASTPGAMNTEAFF. For the CDR3, the DNA is TGTGCCAGCACCCCCGGGGCAATGAACACTGAAGCTTTCTTT.

There are a few counts of this clonotype. The chain employs TRBV6-5 and TRBJ1-2, with TRBD1 identical over 7 bases. The CDR3 consists of 14 residues. V lost 3 bases to trimming and J lost 5 bases; unmatched junction nucleotides: 6. The germline CDR1 and CDR2 sequences are MNHEY and SVGAGI. The CDR3 bases are TGTGCCAGCAGTTATATGGGACAGACATATGGCTACACCTTC. Amino acids: CASSYMGQTYGYTF.

As to this clonotype: A much larger clone differs from this one at a single base, so this may be a read error. The chain links TRBV12-5 to TRBJ1-2; TRBD1 agrees at 8 bases. In germline, CDR1 is LGHNT, CDR2 FRNRAP. There are 14 residues in the CDR3. The CDR3 region has the DNA TGTGCCAGCAGACTTGGGACAGGAAGCTATGGCTACACCTTC. Its translation is CASRLGTGSYGYTF.

This clonotype occurred many times. The genes are TRBV15 and TRBJ2-2; D is undetermined. With 7 bases removed from V and 2 bases from J, the gap between germline ends came to 11 bases. Germline V gene sequence: CDR1 LNHNV, CDR2 YYDKDF (reference sequence). This CDR3 is 14 amino acids long. CDR3 in amino acids: CATNPGSNTGELFF. The CDR3 DNA follows: TGTGCCACCAACCCGGGTTCCAACACCGGGGAGCTGTTTTTT. The variable domain in full, with the rest retrieved from reference TRBV15 and TRBJ2-2, is DAMVIQNPRYQVTQFGKPVTLSCSQTLNHNVMYWYQQKSSQAPKLLFHYYDKDFNNEADTPDNFQSRRPNTSFCFLDIRSPGLGDTAMYLCATNPGSNTGELFFGEGSRLTVL.

As for this clonotype: A much bigger clone sits one base away, suggesting this may be a read error. The chain is built from TRBV15 and TRBJ2-2, with 7 nucleotides matching TRBD2. CDR3 length: 18 residues. From germline, CDR1 is LNHNV and CDR2 YYDKDF (reference sequence). CDR3 DNA sequence: TGTACCACCAGCAGAGATCGTGCGGGACTACAGCGACCCGGGGAGCTGTTTTTT. It is translated as CTTSRDRAGLQRPGELFF.

J is TRBJ2-3 and V is TRBV20-1; D gene ambiguous. Trimming removed 3 bases from V and 4 bases from J, with 26 bases in between. The length of the CDR3 is 18 residues. Germline V gene data show CDR1 as DFQATT and CDR2 as SNEGSKA (reference sequence). CDR3 residues: CSASGRALLGKRADTQYF. CDR3 DNA: TGCAGTGCTAGCGGAAGGGCTCTGTTAGGGAAACGCGCAGATACGCAGTATTTT.

This clonotype was recorded many times. This chain joins TRBV6-5 and TRBJ1-6, with D possibly being TRBD1 (5 bases). The germline V gene encodes CDR1 MNHEY and CDR2 SVGAGI. With 0 bases removed from V and 0 bases from J, the gap between germline ends came to 6 bases. The CDR3 extends over 16 amino acids. The CDR3 is CASSYSGGSYNSPLHF. The CDR3 nucleotides are TGTGCCAGCAGTTACTCCGGGGGCTCCTATAATTCACCCCTCCACTTT.

Many counts were recorded for this clonotype. J is TRBJ2-2 and V is TRBV2, with 8 bases that match TRBD2. Germline V gene lookup returns CDR1 SNHLY and CDR2 FYNNEI. This CDR3 has 14 amino acids. Trimming at V came to 6 bases and at J to 8 bases, leaving 8 bases not matched to a gene. CDR3: CASSGRAIVGELFF. The CDR3 DNA reads as TGTGCCAGCAGCGGGAGGGCCATAGTAGGGGAGCTGTTTTTT. Drawing the rest from reference TRBV2 and TRBJ2-2, the complete variable domain is EPEVTQTPSHQVTQMGQEVILRCVPISNHLYFYWYRQILGQKVEFLVSFYNNEISEKSEIFDDQFSVERPDGSNFTLKIRSTKLEDSAMYFCASSGRAIVGELFFGEGSRLTVL.

This clonotype was seen many times. The chain is built from TRBV5-1 and TRBJ1-6, with D tentatively TRBD1 (5 bases). The V gene lost 3 bases and the J gene lost 6 bases, with 10 bases spanning the gap. The CDR3 spans 14 residues. CDR1 is SGHRS, CDR2 YFSETQ, per germline. The CDR3 DNA reads TGCGCCAGCAGCTACGGGGGTGGTAATTCACCCCTCCACTTT. Protein product: CASSYGGGNSPLHF. The whole variable domain, filled in from reference TRBV5-1 and TRBJ1-6, reads KAGVTQTPRYLIKTRGQQVTLSCSPISGHRSVSWYQQTPGQGLQFLFEYFSETQRNKGNFPGRFSGRQFSNSRSEMNVSTLELGDSALYLCASSYGGGNSPLHFGNGTRLTVT.

In this sample, this clonotype turned up once. Since a much larger clone is just one base distant, this may be a read error. The CDR3, as DNA: TGTGCCACCAGCAGAGATAGATCCCAGCTATCTGGCTTCACCTTC. This sequence encodes CATSRDRSQLSGFTF. The genes are TRBV15 and TRBJ1-2; D is uncertain. Germline V gene lookup returns CDR1 LNHNV and CDR2 YYDKDF (reference sequence). The CDR3 runs to 15 residues. Complete variable domain (other parts from reference TRBV15 and TRBJ1-2): DAMVIQNPRYQVTQFGKPVTLSCSQTLNHNVMYWYQQKSSQAPKLLFHYYDKDFNNEADTPDNFQSRRPNTSFCFLDIRSPGLGDTAMYLCATSRDRSQLSGFTFGSGTRLTVV.

The chain carries TRBV9 and TRBJ1-6, with TRBD1 matching over 9 bases. Germline V gene sequence: CDR1 SGDLS, CDR2 YYNGEE. Trimming at V came to 2 bases and at J to 10 bases, leaving 7 bases not matched to a gene. The CDR3 is 15 residues long. CDR3 sequence (DNA): TGTGCCAGCAGCGTCTCGGGACAGGGAGGATCACCCCTCCACTTT. This encodes CASSVSGQGGSPLHF. The full variable domain, its missing parts supplied by reference TRBV9 and TRBJ1-6, is DSGVTQTPKHLITATGQRVTLRCSPRSGDLSVYWYQQSLDQGLQFLIQYYNGEERAKGNILERFSAQQFPDLHSELNLSSLELGDSALYFCASSVSGQGGSPLHFGNGTRLTVT.

This rearrangement joins TRBV20-1 to TRBJ2-7; 9 bases are shared with TRBD2. Per germline, CDR1 DFQATT and CDR2 SNEGSKA (reference sequence). The V and J ends lost 0 bases and 0 bases, in that order; junction bases with no gene match: 6. This CDR3 contains 16 residues. CDR3 DNA: TGCAGTGCTAGAGATCATCTAGCGGGAAGCTCCTACGAGCAGTACTTC. Encoded protein: CSARDHLAGSSYEQYF.

The chain links TRBV20-1 to TRBJ1-2; TRBD1 matches at 7 bases. The CDR3 spans 11 residues. With V trimmed by 8 bases and J by 6 bases, 6 bases remained unmatched. Germline CDR1 is DFQATT and CDR2 is SNEGSKA (reference sequence). As DNA, the CDR3 is TGCAGTTTGACAGGGCGAGATGGCTACACCTTC. It is translated as CSLTGRDGYTF.

This clonotype was observed at least ten times. The chain links TRBV7-9 to TRBJ2-4; D ambiguous. Germline assignment: CDR1 SEHNR and CDR2 FQNEAQ (reference sequence). The CDR3 is 15 residues long. The germline V and J ends were trimmed by 4 bases and 8 bases, with 18 bases remaining between them. The CDR3 sequence is CASSSSNMAGDIQYF. CDR3 nucleotide sequence: TGTGCCAGCAGCTCGTCCAATATGGCTGGTGACATTCAGTACTTC.

This clonotype was seen a single time. The chain links TRBV10-3 to TRBJ1-4; 7 bases match TRBD1. The V segment lost 4 bases and the J segment 5 bases; nucleotides outside the gene matches: 7. This CDR3 has 15 residues. Per germline, CDR1 ENHRY and CDR2 SYGVKD. In DNA form, the CDR3 reads TGTGCCATCAGTGCGCCCGGGACAGCAAATGAAAAACTGTTTTTT. Translated: CAISAPGTANEKLFF.

This clonotype was detected ten times or more. This chain joins TRBV6-5 and TRBJ2-7, with 7 positions matching TRBD1. CDR3 size: 15 residues. From germline, CDR1 is MNHEY and CDR2 SVGAGI. The trim removed 0 bases at V and 0 bases at J, leaving 2 bases unmatched. Here the CDR3 reads CASSYSGTVSYEQYF. DNA of the CDR3: TGTGCCAGCAGTTACTCCGGGACAGTCTCCTACGAGCAGTACTTC.

The chain recombines TRBV2 with TRBJ2-7, with TRBD2 matching over 11 bases. The length of the CDR3 is 14 residues. From germline, CDR1 is SNHLY and CDR2 FYNNEI. The CDR3 DNA sequence: TGTGCTAGAGAGCCACTAGCGGGGGACTACGAGCAGTACTTC. This encodes CAREPLAGDYEQYF.

The rearrangement uses TRBV11-2 and TRBJ1-4, with D perhaps matching TRBD1 (5 bases). The V and J ends lost 5 bases and 4 bases respectively, with 17 bases between them. CDR1 is SGHAT and CDR2 is FQNNGV in the germline V gene. The CDR3 is 16 amino acids. The CDR3 coding sequence is TGTGCCAGCAGCATCCTAGAAGGGGCGATTAATGAAAAACTGTTTTTT. It translates to CASSILEGAINEKLFF.